This T cell receptor beta chain comes out of a study of T cell responses to AZD1222 COVID-19 vaccine. Study information: Doses given second, at about 4 or about 12 weeks, were pooled.

Germline V gene data show CDR1 as MGHDK and CDR2 as SYGVNS. V lost 8 bases, J lost 5 bases, and 12 bases lay in between. The CDR3 length is 12 residues. With regard to this clone: As yet, its antigen is unknown.

Whole-study results and caveats: Vaccine-related CD4 TCRs covered spike, predominating at 160-218 and 743-854. The sample set comprised mostly white British donors with more females, and clonal diversity was possibly underestimated.

Profiling relied on immunoSEQ multiplex PCR, and the TCRdb table lists in-frame clones only, not all of them. Here the sample spans some 120,000 clones, roughly 90% being singletons. This chain links TRBV25-1 with TRBJ2-5; D possibly uses TRBD1 or TRBD2 (5 bases each). The clonotype was recovered from an adult in good health. The sequences come from peripheral blood, collected on day 0 of AZD1222 vaccination. The CDR3 DNA is TGTGCCAGCGGACCAGGGACGGAGACCCAGTACTTC. This encodes CASGPGTETQYF.